Presented here are 17 T cell receptor beta chains from one specimen sequenced in a study of long-term antiretroviral therapy in people with HIV (dated by TCRdb to between 2022 and 2023). The immunoSEQ hsTCRB v3.0 assay was used at survey level resolution to sequence the TRB variable region. This immuneACCESS table, as held by TCRdb, lists in-frame sequences with V and J called but not all clones. Of the missing ones, under half trace to an unresolved V gene in checked studies; the others have no known cause. The sample contains approximately 18,000 clones, roughly 80% of them found a single time. The ten largest clones represent roughly 14% of the sample. The sequencing used unsorted PBMCs, collected around 2.2 years before starting antiretroviral therapy. The origin of the receptors is a young man with HIV.

The chain links TRBV11-2 to TRBJ2-5, with 12 bases fitting TRBD2. After removal of 1 base from V and 1 base from J, the junction contained 4 bases not matched to a gene. CDR1 and CDR2 (germline): SGHAT, FQNNGV. The CDR3 length is 17 residues. The CDR3 loop reads CASSLGRTSGTQETQYF. In nucleotides, the CDR3 is TGTGCCAGCAGCTTAGGTCGGACTAGCGGGACCCAAGAGACCCAGTACTTC. Drawing the rest from reference TRBV11-2 and TRBJ2-5, the complete variable domain is EAGVAQSPRYKIIEKRQSVAFWCNPISGHATLYWYQQILGQGPKLLIQFQNNGVVDDSQLPKDRFSAERLKGVDSTLKIQPAKLEDSAVYLCASSLGRTSGTQETQYFGPGTRLLVL.

The chain's CDR3 is CASSSRHTSGGLYEQYF. Written as DNA, the CDR3 is TGTGCCAGCAGCTCAAGGCACACTAGCGGGGGGCTCTACGAGCAGTACTTC. The chain is built from TRBV7-9 and TRBJ2-7; 12 bases line up with TRBD2. Germline-derived CDR1 and CDR2 are SEHNR and FQNEAQ (reference sequence). There are 17 residues in the CDR3. The V and J ends lost 4 bases and 3 bases, in that order; junction bases with no gene match: 10.

The chain is built from TRBV6-5 and TRBJ2-7, with 10 bases identical to TRBD2. Germline assignment: CDR1 MNHEY and CDR2 SVGAGI. This CDR3 region has 15 residues. The ends lost 0 bases at V and 7 bases at J; junction bases unmatched: 6. CDR3 protein: CASSYSASGSWEQYF. The CDR3 bases are TGTGCCAGCAGTTACTCGGCTAGCGGGAGCTGGGAGCAGTACTTC.

This rearrangement joins TRBV2 to TRBJ2-1; 9 nucleotides line up with TRBD2. With 5 bases clipped from V and 4 bases from J, the junction kept 3 bases outside the gene matches. This CDR3 is built from 14 residues. CDR1 and CDR2 (germline): SNHLY, FYNNEI. The CDR3 protein is CASSSGGPYNEQFF. In nucleotides, the CDR3 is TGTGCCAGCAGTAGCGGGGGGCCATACAATGAGCAGTTCTTC. The entire variable domain, with the rest obtained from reference TRBV2 and TRBJ2-1, is as follows: EPEVTQTPSHQVTQMGQEVILRCVPISNHLYFYWYRQILGQKVEFLVSFYNNEISEKSEIFDDQFSVERPDGSNFTLKIRSTKLEDSAMYFCASSSGGPYNEQFFGPGTRLTVL.

The chain couples TRBV4-1 to TRBJ1-1; D ambiguous. Germline values: CDR1 MGHRA, CDR2 YSYEKL. V was cut by 1 base and J by 0 bases, with 6 bases left in between. The CDR3 has 14 amino acids. In nucleotides, the CDR3 is TGCGCCAGCAGCCAAGTGGCCTTGAACACTGAAGCTTTCTTT. Encoded protein: CASSQVALNTEAFF.

V gene TRBV4-2 combines with J gene TRBJ2-3; no reliable D call. The CDR3 covers 12 residues. Per the germline V gene, CDR1 is LGHNA and CDR2 is YNFKEQ. Trimming stripped 1 base from V and 7 bases from J, with 6 bases between. Written as DNA, the CDR3 is TGTGCCAGCAGCCAAGGTGAATATACGCAGTATTTT. Residues: CASSQGEYTQYF.

The chain couples TRBV4-3 to TRBJ2-7; 8 bases are shared with TRBD1. This CDR3 contains 15 residues. Germline CDR1 is LGHNA and CDR2 is YSLEER. The V gene end was trimmed by 0 bases and the J gene end by 2 bases; junction bases not matched to a gene: 3. The CDR3 loop reads CASSQETGETYEQYF. In DNA form, the CDR3 reads TGCGCCAGCAGCCAAGAGACAGGGGAAACCTACGAGCAGTACTTC.

The chain has TRBV19 and TRBJ1-1; the D gene is possibly TRBD1 (6 bases). The ends were cut back, 5 bases at V and 3 bases at J, with 22 bases in the middle. This CDR3 contains 17 residues. Germline values: CDR1 LNHDA, CDR2 SQIVND (reference sequence). The CDR3 nucleotides are TGTGCCAGTAGTCATAGCCGTACAGGGCGGGGAGACACTGAAGCTTTCTTT. Its translation is CASSHSRTGRGDTEAFF.

This clone appeared once. The chain carries TRBV13 and TRBJ2-7; 10 bases map to TRBD2. V lost 6 bases, J lost 3 bases, and 5 bases stayed unmatched. Germline loops: CDR1 PRHDT, CDR2 FYEKMQ (reference sequence). CDR3 size: 14 residues. The CDR3 protein is CASRYLAGDYEQYF. In DNA form, the CDR3 reads TGTGCCAGCAGGTATCTAGCGGGAGACTACGAGCAGTACTTC.

CDR3 loop: CAWSFGRNTEAFF. The CDR3 bases are TGTGCCTGGAGTTTCGGCCGGAACACTGAAGCTTTCTTT. The J gene is TRBJ1-1, the V gene TRBV30; D unclear. Trimming took off 2 bases at V and 1 base at J, with 8 bases between the two ends. The CDR3 consists of 13 residues. The germline V gene has CDR1 GTSNPN and CDR2 SVGIG (reference sequence).

This chain uses TRBV10-3 with TRBJ1-4, with D hard to call. The V gene lost 2 bases and the J gene lost 7 bases, with 5 bases spanning the gap. The CDR3 has 12 residues. CDR1 is ENHRY and CDR2 is SYGVKD in the germline V gene. In DNA form, the CDR3 reads TGTGCCATCAGTGAGACGGGTGAAAAACTGTTTTTT. The encoded protein is CAISETGEKLFF.

The V and J genes are TRBV15 and TRBJ2-2, with a possible D match to TRBD1 (5 bases). Looked up from germline, CDR1 is LNHNV and CDR2 is YYDKDF (reference sequence). V lost 3 bases, J lost 0 bases, and 11 bases lay in between. This CDR3 spans 16 amino acids. CDR3 in amino acids: CATSSPPGPNTGELFF. The CDR3 DNA sequence: TGTGCCACCAGCAGTCCTCCAGGGCCGAACACCGGGGAGCTGTTTTTT.

The rearrangement joins TRBV20-1 to TRBJ2-3; no firm D call. V lost 1 base, J lost 5 bases, and 4 bases lay in between. The germline CDR1 and CDR2 sequences are DFQATT and SNEGSKA (reference sequence). CDR3 size: 11 residues. CDR3 sequence: CSARGQDTQYF. The CDR3 nucleotides read TGCAGTGCTAGAGGGCAAGATACGCAGTATTTT.

The chain employs TRBV4-2 and TRBJ2-1; 9 nucleotides align to TRBD2. Germline CDR1 LGHNA, CDR2 YNFKEQ. The V and J ends lost 3 bases and 2 bases, in that order; junction bases with no gene match: 8. CDR3 length equals 17 residues. CDR3 sequence reads: CASSQGPSGGPYNEQFF. The CDR3 DNA is TGTGCCAGCAGCCAGGGCCCGAGCGGGGGGCCCTACAATGAGCAGTTCTTC.

The chain combines TRBV5-4 with TRBJ2-1; 8 nucleotides agree with TRBD2. The CDR3 has 14 residues. Trimming removed 2 bases from V and 7 bases from J; junction bases left unmatched: 5. Germline loops: CDR1 SGHNT, CDR2 YYREEE (reference sequence). The CDR3 DNA reads as TGTGCCAGCAGCTTCAAGGCGGGGGGTAATGAGCAGTTCTTC. Its translation is CASSFKAGGNEQFF. The variable domain in full, completed from reference TRBV5-4 and TRBJ2-1, reads ETGVTQSPTHLIKTRGQQVTLRCSSQSGHNTVSWYQQALGQGPQFIFQYYREEENGRGNFPPRFSGLQFPNYSSELNVNALELDDSALYLCASSFKAGGNEQFFGPGTRLTVL.

This clone has just a few counts. The chain couples TRBV18 to TRBJ1-2, with D perhaps matching TRBD1 (6 bases). This CDR3 has 16 residues. Germline V gives CDR1 KGHSH, CDR2 LQKENI. V shed 2 bases and J shed 2 bases, with 15 bases lying between them. CDR3 DNA: TGTGCCAGCTCACCAAGTTGGGGGGCCGGCAACTATGGCTACACCTTC. Encoded protein: CASSPSWGAGNYGYTF.

This clone is a singleton in its sample. V usage is TRBV2 and J usage is TRBJ2-5; D not resolved. The CDR3 runs to 13 residues. Germline V gene data show CDR1 as SNHLY and CDR2 as FYNNEI. Trimming pared 4 bases from V and 1 base from J, leaving 7 bases between. For the CDR3, the DNA is TGTGCCAGCAGTGTGCGCCCCCAAGAGACCCAGTACTTC. Amino acids: CASSVRPQETQYF.